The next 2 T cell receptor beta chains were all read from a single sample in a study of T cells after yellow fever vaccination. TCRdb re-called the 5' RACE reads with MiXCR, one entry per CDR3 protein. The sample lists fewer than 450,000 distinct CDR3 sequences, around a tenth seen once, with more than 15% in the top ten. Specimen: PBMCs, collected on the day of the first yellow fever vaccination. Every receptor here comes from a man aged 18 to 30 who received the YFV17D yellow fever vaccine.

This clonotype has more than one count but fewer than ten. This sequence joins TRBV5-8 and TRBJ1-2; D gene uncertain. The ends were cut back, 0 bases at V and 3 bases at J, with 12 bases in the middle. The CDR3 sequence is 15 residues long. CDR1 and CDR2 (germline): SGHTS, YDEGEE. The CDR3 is CASSLDGSRDYGYTF. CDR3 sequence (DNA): TGTGCCAGCAGCTTGGATGGCAGCCGGGACTATGGCTACACCTTC. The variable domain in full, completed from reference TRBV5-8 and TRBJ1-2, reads EAGVTQSPTHLIKTRGQQATLRCSPISGHTSVYWYQQALGLGLQFLLWYDEGEERNRGNFPPRFSGRQFPNYSSELNVNALELEDSALYLCASSLDGSRDYGYTFGSGTRLTVV.

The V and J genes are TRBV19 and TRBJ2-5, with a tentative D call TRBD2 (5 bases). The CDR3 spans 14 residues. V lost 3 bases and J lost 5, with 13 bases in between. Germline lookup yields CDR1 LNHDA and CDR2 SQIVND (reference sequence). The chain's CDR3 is CASSIGARAETQYF. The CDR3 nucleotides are TGTGCCAGTAGTATCGGCGCGAGGGCGGAGACCCAGTACTTC.